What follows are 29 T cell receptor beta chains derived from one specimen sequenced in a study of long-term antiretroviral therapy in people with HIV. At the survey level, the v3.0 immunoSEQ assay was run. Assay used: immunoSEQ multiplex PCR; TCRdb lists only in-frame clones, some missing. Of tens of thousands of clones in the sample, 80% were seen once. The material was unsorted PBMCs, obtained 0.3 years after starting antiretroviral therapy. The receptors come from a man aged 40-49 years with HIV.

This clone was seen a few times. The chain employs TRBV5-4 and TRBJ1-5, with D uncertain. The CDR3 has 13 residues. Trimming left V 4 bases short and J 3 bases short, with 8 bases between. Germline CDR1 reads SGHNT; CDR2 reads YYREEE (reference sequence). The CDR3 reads CASSEGPNQPQHF. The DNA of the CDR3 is TGTGCCAGCAGCGAAGGCCCCAATCAGCCCCAGCATTTT.

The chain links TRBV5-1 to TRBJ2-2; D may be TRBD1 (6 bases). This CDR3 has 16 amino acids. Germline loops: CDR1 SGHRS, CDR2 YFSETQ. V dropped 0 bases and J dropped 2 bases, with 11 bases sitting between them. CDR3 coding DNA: TGCGCCAGCAGCTTGGGCCGGGACACCAACACCGGGGAGCTGTTTTTT. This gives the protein CASSLGRDTNTGELFF.

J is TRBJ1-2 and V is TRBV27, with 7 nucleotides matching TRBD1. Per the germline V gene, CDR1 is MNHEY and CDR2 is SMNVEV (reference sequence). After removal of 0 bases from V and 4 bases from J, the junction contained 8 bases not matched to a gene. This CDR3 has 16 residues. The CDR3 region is CASSLSFTGASYGYTF. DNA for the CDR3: TGTGCCAGCAGTTTATCGTTCACAGGGGCCTCCTATGGCTACACCTTC.

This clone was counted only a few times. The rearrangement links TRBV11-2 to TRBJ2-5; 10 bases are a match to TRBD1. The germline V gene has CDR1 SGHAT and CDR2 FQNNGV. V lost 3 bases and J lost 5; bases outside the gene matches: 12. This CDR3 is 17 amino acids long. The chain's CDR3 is CASSFFPYGQGEETQYF. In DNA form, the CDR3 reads TGTGCCAGCAGCTTCTTCCCTTATGGACAGGGGGAGGAGACCCAGTACTTC.

The CDR3 bases are TGCGCCAGCAGCCAAGAACCAGCGAGGGAGACCCAGTACTTC. Translation gives CASSQEPARETQYF. This chain connects TRBV4-1 to TRBJ2-5; D unclear. Germline V lookup: CDR1 MGHRA, CDR2 YSYEKL. This CDR3 contains 14 residues. V lost 0 bases to trimming and J lost 5 bases, with 10 bases between them.

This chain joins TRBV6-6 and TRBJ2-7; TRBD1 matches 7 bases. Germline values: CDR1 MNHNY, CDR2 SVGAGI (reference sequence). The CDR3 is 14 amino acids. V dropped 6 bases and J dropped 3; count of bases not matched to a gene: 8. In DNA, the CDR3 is TGTGCCAGCAGCCAACAGGGGATCTTCTACGAGCAGTACTTC. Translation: CASSQQGIFYEQYF.

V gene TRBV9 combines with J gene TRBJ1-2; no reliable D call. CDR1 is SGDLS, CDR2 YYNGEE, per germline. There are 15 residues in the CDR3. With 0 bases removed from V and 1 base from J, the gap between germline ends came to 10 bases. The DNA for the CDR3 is TGTGCCAGCAGCGTAGCGGGTGTCGGTAACTATGGCTACACCTTC. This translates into CASSVAGVGNYGYTF.

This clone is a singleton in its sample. For the CDR3, the DNA is TGCGCCAGCAGCCAAGATTGGAGCGGGGGGGCGGAGACCCAGTACTTC. Protein product: CASSQDWSGGAETQYF. The chain recombines TRBV4-3 with TRBJ2-5; 10 positions agree with TRBD2. Germline V gene lookup returns CDR1 LGHNA and CDR2 YSLEER. The CDR3 runs 16 residues. After removal of 0 bases from V and 5 bases from J, the junction contained 6 bases not matched to a gene.

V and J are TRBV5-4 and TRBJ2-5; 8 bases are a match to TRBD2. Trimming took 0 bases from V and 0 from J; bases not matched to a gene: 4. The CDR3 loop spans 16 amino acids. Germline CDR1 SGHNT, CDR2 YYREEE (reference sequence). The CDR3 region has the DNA TGTGCCAGCAGCTTGGAACGGGGGGGGTACCAAGAGACCCAGTACTTC. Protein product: CASSLERGGYQETQYF.

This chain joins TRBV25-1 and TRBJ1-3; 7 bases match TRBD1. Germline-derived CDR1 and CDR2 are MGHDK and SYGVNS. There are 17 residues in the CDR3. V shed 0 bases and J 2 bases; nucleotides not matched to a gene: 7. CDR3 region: CASSEYFGQGAGNTIYF. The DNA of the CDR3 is TGTGCCAGCAGTGAATACTTCGGGCAGGGGGCTGGAAACACCATATATTTT.

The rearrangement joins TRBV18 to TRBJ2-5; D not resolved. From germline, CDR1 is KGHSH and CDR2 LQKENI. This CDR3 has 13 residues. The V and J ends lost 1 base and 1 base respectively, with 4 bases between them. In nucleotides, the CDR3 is TGTGCCAGCTCACCACGACTCCAAGAGACCCAGTACTTC. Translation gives CASSPRLQETQYF.

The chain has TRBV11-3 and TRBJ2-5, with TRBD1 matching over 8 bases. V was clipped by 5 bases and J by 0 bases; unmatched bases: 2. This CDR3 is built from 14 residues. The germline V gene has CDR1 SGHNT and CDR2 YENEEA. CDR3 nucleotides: TGTGCCAGCAGCCAGGACAGGGACCAAGAGACCCAGTACTTC. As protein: CASSQDRDQETQYF.

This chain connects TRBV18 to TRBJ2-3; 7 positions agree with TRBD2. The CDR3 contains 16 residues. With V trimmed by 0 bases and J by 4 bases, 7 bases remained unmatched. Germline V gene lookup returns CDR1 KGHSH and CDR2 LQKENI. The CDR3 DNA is TGTGCCAGCTCACCACCCGGCGGGGGAGCGTCAGATACGCAGTATTTT. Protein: CASSPPGGGASDTQYF.

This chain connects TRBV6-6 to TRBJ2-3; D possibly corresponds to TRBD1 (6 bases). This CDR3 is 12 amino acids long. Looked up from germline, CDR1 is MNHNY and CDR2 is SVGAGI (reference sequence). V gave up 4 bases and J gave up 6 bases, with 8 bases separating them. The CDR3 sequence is CASSFQGDTQYF. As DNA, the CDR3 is TGTGCCAGCAGTTTCCAGGGGGATACGCAGTATTTT.

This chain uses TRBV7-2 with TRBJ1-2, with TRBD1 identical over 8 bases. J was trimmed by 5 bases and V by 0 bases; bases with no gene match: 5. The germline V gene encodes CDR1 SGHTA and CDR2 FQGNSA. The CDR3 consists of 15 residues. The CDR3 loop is CASSLARTGKYGYTF. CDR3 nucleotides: TGTGCCAGCAGCTTAGCGAGGACAGGGAAGTATGGCTACACCTTC. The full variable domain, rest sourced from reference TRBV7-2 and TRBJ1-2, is GAGVSQSPSNKVTEKGKDVELRCDPISGHTALYWYRQSLGQGLEFLIYFQGNSAPDKSGLPSDRFSAERTGGSVSTLTIQRTQQEDSAVYLCASSLARTGKYGYTFGSGTRLTVV.

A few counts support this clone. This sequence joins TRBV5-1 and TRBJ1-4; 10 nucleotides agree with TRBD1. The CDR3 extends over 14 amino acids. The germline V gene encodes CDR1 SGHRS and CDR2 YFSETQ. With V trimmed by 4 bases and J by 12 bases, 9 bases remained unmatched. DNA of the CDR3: TGCGCCAGCAGCCGTAGCCGGGACAGGGGCCAACTGTTTTTT. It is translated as CASSRSRDRGQLFF.

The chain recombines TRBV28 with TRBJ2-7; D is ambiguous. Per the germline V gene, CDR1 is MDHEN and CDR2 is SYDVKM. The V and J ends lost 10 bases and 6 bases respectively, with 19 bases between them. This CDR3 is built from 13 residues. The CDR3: CATLNGPRSEQYF. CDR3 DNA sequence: TGTGCCACTCTAAATGGACCCAGGAGCGAGCAGTACTTC.

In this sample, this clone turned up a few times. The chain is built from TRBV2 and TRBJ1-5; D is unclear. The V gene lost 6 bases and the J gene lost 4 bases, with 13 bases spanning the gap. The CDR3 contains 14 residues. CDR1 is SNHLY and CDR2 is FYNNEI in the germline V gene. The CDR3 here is CASSSTERNQPQHF. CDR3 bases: TGTGCCAGCAGCAGTACAGAGAGAAATCAGCCCCAGCATTTT.

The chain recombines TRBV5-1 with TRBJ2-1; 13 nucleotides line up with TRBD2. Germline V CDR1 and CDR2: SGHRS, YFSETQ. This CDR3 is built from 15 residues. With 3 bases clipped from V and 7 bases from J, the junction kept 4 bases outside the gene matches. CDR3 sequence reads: CASSWTSGGSNEQFF. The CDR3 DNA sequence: TGCGCCAGCAGCTGGACTAGCGGGGGATCGAATGAGCAGTTCTTC.

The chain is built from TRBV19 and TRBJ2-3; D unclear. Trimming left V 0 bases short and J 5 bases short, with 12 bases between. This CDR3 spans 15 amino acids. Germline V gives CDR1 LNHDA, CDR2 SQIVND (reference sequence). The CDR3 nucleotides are TGTGCCAGTAGTATAGAGGGTCACCGAGGAGATACGCAGTATTTT. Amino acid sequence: CASSIEGHRGDTQYF.

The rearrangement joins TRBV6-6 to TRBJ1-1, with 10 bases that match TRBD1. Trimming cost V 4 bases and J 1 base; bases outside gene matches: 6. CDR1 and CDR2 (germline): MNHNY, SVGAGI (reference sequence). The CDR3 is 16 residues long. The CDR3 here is CASSSTGGGGNTEAFF. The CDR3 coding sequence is TGTGCCAGCAGTTCGACAGGGGGCGGTGGGAACACTGAAGCTTTCTTT.

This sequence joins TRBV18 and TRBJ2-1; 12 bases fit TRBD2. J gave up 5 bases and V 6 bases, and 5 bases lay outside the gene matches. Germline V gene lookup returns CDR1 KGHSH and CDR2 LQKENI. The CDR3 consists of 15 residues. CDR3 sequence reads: CASSRTSGGNNEQFF. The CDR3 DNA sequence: TGTGCCAGCTCGCGTACTAGCGGGGGGAACAATGAGCAGTTCTTC. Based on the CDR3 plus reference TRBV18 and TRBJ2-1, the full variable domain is NAGVMQNPRHLVRRRGQEARLRCSPMKGHSHVYWYRQLPEEGLKFMVYLQKENIIDESGMPKERFSAEFPKEGPSILRIQQVVRGDSAAYFCASSRTSGGNNEQFFGPGTRLTVL.

The CDR3 is CASSLGQGETQYF. In DNA, the CDR3 is TGTGCCAGCAGCTTAGGGCAGGGGGAGACCCAGTACTTC. V usage is TRBV7-2 and J usage is TRBJ2-5, with D perhaps matching TRBD1 (6 bases). Trimming left V 1 base short and J 5 bases short, with 8 bases between. CDR3 length equals 13 residues. Germline assignment: CDR1 SGHTA and CDR2 FQGNSA. The full variable domain, its missing parts supplied by reference TRBV7-2 and TRBJ2-5, is GAGVSQSPSNKVTEKGKDVELRCDPISGHTALYWYRQSLGQGLEFLIYFQGNSAPDKSGLPSDRFSAERTGGSVSTLTIQRTQQEDSAVYLCASSLGQGETQYFGPGTRLLVL.

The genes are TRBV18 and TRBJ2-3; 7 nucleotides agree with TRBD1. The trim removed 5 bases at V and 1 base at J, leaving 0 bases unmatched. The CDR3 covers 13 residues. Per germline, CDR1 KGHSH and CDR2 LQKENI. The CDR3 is CASSTGGTDTQYF. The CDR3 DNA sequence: TGTGCCAGCTCAACAGGGGGCACAGATACGCAGTATTTT.

The DNA of the CDR3 is TGTGCCAGCTCACCAAGGCAGAACGTGAATGAGCAGTTCTTC. Its protein is CASSPRQNVNEQFF. The chain links TRBV18 to TRBJ2-1, with D hard to call. Per germline, CDR1 KGHSH and CDR2 LQKENI. CDR3 length: 14 residues. V lost 2 bases, J lost 7 bases, and 12 bases lay in between.

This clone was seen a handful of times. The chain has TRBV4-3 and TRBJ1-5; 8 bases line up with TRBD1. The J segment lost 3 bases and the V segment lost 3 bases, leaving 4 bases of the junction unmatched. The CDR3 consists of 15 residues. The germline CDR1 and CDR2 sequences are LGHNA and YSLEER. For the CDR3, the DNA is TGCGCCAGCAGCCATGACAGGGGCACCAATCAGCCCCAGCATTTT. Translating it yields CASSHDRGTNQPQHF.

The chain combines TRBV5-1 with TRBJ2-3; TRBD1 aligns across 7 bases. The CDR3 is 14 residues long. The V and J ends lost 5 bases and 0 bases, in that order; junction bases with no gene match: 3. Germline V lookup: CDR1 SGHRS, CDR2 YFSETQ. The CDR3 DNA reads TGCGCCAGCAGGGGACAGTCTAGCACAGATACGCAGTATTTT. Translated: CASRGQSSTDTQYF.

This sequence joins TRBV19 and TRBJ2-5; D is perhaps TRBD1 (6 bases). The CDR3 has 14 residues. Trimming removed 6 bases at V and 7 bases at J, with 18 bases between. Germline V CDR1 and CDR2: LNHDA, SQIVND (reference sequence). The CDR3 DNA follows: TGTGCCAGTAGAGACAGGAGTGGGGAACGGACCCAGTACTTC. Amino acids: CASRDRSGERTQYF.

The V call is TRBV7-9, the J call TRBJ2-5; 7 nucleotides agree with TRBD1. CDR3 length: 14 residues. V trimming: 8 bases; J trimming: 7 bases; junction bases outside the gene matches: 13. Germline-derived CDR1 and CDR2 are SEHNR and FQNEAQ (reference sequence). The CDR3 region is CASYGEGGPGTQYF. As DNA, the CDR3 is TGTGCCAGCTACGGGGAAGGGGGCCCGGGGACCCAGTACTTC.